The source of this TCR beta chain is a study of preoperative IRX-2 immunotherapy in early breast cancer. Assay: immunoSEQ multiplex PCR; the TCRdb copy retains only in-frame clones and omits some. The table shows about 62,000 clones, with approximately 95% occurring only once. As for treatment: preoperative locoregional IRX-2 cytokine immunotherapy. Trimming shortened V by 1 base and J by 5 bases, and 14 bases separated the two germline ends. Germline V gene data show CDR1 as LNHDA and CDR2 as SQIVND (reference sequence). CDR3 length: 15 residues. The sequence derives from a human donor with breast cancer. The biological material was taken from a patient treated with IRX-2 immunotherapy. This chain uses TRBV19 with TRBJ2-5; D might be TRBD1 (5 bases). DNA of the CDR3: TGTGCCAGTAGTATAGGGAACCAGGGTAGGGAGACCCAGTACTTC. Translation: CASSIGNQGRETQYF. Full variable domain (missing parts from reference TRBV19 and TRBJ2-5): DGGITQSPKYLFRKEGQNVTLSCEQNLNHDAMYWYRQDPGQGLRLIYYSQIVNDFQKGDIAEGYSVSREKKESFPLTVTSAQKNPTAFYLCASSIGNQGRETQYFGPGTRLLVL.